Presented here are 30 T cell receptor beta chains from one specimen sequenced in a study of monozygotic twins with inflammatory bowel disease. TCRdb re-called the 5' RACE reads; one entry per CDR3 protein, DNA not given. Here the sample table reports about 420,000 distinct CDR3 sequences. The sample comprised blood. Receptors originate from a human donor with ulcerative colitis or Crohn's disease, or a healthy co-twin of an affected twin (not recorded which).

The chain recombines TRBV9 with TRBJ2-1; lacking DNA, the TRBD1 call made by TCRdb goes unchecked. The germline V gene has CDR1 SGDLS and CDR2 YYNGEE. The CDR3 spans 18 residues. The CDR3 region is CASSVEEGAGASYNEQFF.

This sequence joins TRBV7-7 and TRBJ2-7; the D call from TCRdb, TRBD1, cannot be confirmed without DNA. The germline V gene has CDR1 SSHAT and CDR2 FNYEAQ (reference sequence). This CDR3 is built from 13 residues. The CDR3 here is CASSRDRFHEQYF.

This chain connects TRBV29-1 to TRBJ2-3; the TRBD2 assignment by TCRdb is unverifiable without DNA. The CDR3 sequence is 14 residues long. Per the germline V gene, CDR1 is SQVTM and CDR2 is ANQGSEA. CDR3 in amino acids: CSARGTSGRRAQYF.

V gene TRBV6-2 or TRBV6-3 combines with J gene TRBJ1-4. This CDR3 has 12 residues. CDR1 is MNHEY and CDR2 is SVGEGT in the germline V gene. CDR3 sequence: CASSRRTEKLFF.

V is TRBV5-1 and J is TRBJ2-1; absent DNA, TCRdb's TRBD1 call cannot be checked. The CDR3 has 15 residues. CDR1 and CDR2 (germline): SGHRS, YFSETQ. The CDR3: CASSLGGASYNEQFF.

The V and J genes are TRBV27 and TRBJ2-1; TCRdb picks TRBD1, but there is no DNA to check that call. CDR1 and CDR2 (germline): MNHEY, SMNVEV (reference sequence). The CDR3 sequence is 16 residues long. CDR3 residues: CASSLRGQGTHREQFF.

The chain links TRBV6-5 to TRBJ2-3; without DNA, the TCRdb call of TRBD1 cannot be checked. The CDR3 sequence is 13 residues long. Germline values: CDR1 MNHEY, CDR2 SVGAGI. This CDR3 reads CASTESSTDTQYF.

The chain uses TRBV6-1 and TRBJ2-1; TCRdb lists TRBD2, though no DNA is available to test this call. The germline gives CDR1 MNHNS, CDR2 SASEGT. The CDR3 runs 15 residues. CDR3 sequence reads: CASSTGTRDYNEQFF.

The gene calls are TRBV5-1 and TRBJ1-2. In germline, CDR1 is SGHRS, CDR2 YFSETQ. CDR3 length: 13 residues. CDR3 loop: CASSYTLAYGYTF.

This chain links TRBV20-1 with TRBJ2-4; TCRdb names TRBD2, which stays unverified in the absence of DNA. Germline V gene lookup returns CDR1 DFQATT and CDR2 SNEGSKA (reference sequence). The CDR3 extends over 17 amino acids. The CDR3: CSAIGGQSGGSKNIQYF.

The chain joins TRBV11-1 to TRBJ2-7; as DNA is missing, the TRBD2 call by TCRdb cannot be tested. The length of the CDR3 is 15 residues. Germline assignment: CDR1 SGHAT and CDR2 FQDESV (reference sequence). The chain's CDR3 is CASSYSAGGPVEQYF.

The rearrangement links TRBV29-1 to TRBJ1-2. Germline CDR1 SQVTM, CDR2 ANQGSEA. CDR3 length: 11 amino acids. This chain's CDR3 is CSVEQAGGYTF.

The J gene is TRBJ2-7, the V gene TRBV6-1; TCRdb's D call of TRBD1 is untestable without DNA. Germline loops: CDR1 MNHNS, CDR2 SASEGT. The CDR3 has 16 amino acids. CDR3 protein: CASRLFLTDSDYEQYF.

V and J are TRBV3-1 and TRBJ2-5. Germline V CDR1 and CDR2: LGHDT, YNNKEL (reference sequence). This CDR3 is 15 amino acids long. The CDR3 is CASSQDAGPQETQYF.

The CDR3 sequence is CASSNRDFSYEQYF. V and J are TRBV12-3 or TRBV12-4 and TRBJ2-7; TCRdb gives TRBD2 as the D gene, but with no DNA this cannot be confirmed. The CDR3 has 14 amino acids.

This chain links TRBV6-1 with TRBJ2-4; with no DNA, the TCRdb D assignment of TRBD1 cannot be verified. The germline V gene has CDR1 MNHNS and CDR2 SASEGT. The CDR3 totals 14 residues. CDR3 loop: CASSQQGAKNIQYF.

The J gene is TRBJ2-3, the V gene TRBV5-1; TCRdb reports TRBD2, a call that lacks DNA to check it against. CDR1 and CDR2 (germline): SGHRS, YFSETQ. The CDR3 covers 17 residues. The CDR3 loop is CASSSPSGSGSTDTQYF. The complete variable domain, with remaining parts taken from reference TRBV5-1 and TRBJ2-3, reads KAGVTQTPRYLIKTRGQQVTLSCSPISGHRSVSWYQQTPGQGLQFLFEYFSETQRNKGNFPGRFSGRQFSNSRSEMNVSTLELGDSALYLCASSSPSGSGSTDTQYFGPGTRLTVL.

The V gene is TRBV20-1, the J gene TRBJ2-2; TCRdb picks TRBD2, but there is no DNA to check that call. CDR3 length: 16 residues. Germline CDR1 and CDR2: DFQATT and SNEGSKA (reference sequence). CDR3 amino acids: CSAREPRGRINGELFF.

The CDR3 sequence is CASRGLAEETQYF. V usage is TRBV6-6 and J usage is TRBJ2-5; lacking DNA, the TRBD2 call made by TCRdb goes unchecked. There are 13 residues in the CDR3. CDR1 and CDR2 from the germline V gene are MNHNY and SVGAGI (reference sequence).

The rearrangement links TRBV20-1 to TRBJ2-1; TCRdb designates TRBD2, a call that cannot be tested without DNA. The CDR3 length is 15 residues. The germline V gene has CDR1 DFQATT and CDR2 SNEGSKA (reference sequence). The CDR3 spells CSARPLAGVYNEQFF.

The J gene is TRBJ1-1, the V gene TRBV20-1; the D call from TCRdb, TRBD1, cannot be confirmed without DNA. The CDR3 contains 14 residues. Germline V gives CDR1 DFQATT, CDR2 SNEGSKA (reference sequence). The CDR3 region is CSARTERMNTEAFF.

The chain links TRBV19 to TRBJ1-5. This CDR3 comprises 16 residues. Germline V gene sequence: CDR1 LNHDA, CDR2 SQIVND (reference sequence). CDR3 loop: CASSIKRRAANQPQHF. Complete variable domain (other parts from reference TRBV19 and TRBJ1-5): DGGITQSPKYLFRKEGQNVTLSCEQNLNHDAMYWYRQDPGQGLRLIYYSQIVNDFQKGDIAEGYSVSREKKESFPLTVTSAQKNPTAFYLCASSIKRRAANQPQHFGDGTRLSIL.

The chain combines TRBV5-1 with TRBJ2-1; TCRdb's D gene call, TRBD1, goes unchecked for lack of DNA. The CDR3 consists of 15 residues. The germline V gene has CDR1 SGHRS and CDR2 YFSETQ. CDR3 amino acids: CASSGKGGAYNEQFF.

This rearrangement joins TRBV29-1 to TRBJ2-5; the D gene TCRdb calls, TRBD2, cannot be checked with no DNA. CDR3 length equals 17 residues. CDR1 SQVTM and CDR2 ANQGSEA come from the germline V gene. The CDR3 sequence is CSVVPGLAGGWQETQYF.

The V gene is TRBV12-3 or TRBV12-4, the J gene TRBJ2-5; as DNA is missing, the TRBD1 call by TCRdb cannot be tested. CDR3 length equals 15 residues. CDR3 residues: CASSLAAGGRETQYF.

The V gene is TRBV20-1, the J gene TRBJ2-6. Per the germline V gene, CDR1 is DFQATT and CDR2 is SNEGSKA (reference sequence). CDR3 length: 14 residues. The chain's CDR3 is CSATTSSGANVLTF.

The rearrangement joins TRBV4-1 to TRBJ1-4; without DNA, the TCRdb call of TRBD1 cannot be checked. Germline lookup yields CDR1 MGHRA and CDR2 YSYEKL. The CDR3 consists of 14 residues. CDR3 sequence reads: CASSQTGQNEKLFF.

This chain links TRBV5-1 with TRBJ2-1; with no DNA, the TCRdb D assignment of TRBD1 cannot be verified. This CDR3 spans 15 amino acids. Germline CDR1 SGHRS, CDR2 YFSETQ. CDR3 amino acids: CASSLTGVGYNEQFF.

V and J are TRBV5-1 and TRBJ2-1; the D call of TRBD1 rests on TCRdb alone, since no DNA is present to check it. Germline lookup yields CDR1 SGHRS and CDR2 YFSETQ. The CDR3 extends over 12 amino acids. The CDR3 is CASSAGQGEQFF.

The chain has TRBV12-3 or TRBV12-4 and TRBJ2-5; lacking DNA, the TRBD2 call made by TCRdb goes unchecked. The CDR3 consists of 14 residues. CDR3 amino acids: CASSHPRTQETQYF.